This T cell receptor beta chain stems from a study of cytomegalovirus exposure and HLA in healthy donors (dated by TCRdb to the late 2010s). In terms of the full investigation: An earlier analysis of roughly 500 of the donors reported 276 Gb of sequence data and 117 million unique TCR beta sequences obtained from around 180 million T cells. An early release covering roughly 640 HLA-typed donors comprised approximately 300 gigabases of sequencing data and tens of millions of unique TCR sequences. Of the 300 to 400 genotyped donors, over 65% fell in the genetic ancestry cluster associated with self-reported Caucasian donors. The study aimed to test whether cataloging public T cell receptors could reveal signatures of past pathogen exposure. The T cell repertoires of several hundred subjects were profiled by immunosequencing and related to cytomegalovirus serostatus. Besides the first cohort of under 700 subjects, a separate validation cohort made up of roughly 120 different subjects was used. High-throughput TCR immunosequencing, statistical association of individual TCRs with disease status, and machine learning were combined to predict cytomegalovirus infection status. In a later analysis, previously published TCR beta repertoires from some 640 donors were re-analyzed and high-resolution HLA genotyping was added so that TCR occurrence patterns could be studied. Rather than drawing on any new phenotypic data, the later analysis identified candidate immune exposures from TCR beta sequences and the way those sequences occurred across donors. An earlier analysis of some 500 of the donors applied high-throughput TCR beta sequencing to assess whether each TCR beta V gene segment acted as functional or pseudogenic. Donor age, sex, ethnicity and CMV serostatus were compiled together with the repertoire data. In a later genetic analysis, genome-wide SNP genotypes for about three fifths of the 666 donors were used, and that subset was treated as a discovery cohort. All discovery cohort repertoires had been generated using a single sequencing platform. HLA typing included class I and class II loci at four-digit resolution. Typing coverage differed by locus: A, B, C, DRB1 and DQB1 were typed in roughly 620-630 donors, DQA1 in 522, DPA1 in around 610, and DPB1 in about 450. Because of strong linkage in the cohort, roughly five DR-DQ haplotypes were treated as single units for association and clustering. Among some 400 genotyped donors of the cohort, an average of approximately 240,000 unique TCR beta nucleotide sequences were sequenced per donor, roughly a sixth of them non-productive. What the study reported, not specific to this receptor: Over 15 rarely observed V segments, including chromosome 9 orphons, were excluded from the earlier analysis of about 610 of the donors because counts were too low. The authors suggested that the approach could potentially be generalized to other disease states and immunological phenotypes. In a later genetic analysis, fewer N-insertions in productive TCRs were reported among donors in an Asian-associated ancestry cluster than the roughly 700-donor mean. Most CMV-associated TCR beta chains appeared to be HLA-restricted in a later analysis, and the HLA associations seemed to be driven largely by CMV exposure. In a later analysis, the rate of TCR association differed among HLA loci, with DRB1 alleles having the most associated TCRs and HLA-C alleles having the fewest. A later genetic analysis associated a missense DCLRE1C variant with V-gene and J-gene trimming of TCR beta chains, and an independent cohort replicated the association. A further reported finding was that TCR beta sequences accurately predicted the HLA-A and HLA-B alleles for most subjects in the first cohort. For the cohort, immune exposure information was limited to CMV serostatus. Strong co-occurrence of HLA alleles, especially DR and DQ, made assigning TCR associations to individual alleles difficult. In this cohort, only TCR beta chains were sequenced, and detectable features were limited by the absence of alpha or paired-chain data. In a later analysis, HLA-associated TCR beta chains showed more clonal expansion and lower generation probabilities than non-associated chains that were equally common. The 87-base-pair reads could not distinguish some IMGT-functional V segments, including TRBV6-2 and TRBV6-3, so those segments were excluded. In an earlier analysis of approximately 600 of the donors, most TCR beta V segments were observed in productive rearrangements about 87% or about 30% of the time, broadly matching IMGT annotations. Across donors, most TCR sequences were observed very rarely, whereas some public TCRs were present in many individuals. A later analysis reported that several top co-occurrence clusters appeared linked to parvovirus B19, influenza, CMV and Epstein-Barr virus. Correlated functional status among segregating V segments might reflect linkage disequilibrium, but an unknown experimental factor could not be ruled out. In the study, 150 to 200 TCR beta chains were listed as associated with cytomegalovirus. The classifier was reported to diagnose cytomegalovirus status with high specificity and sensitivity in both the original and validation cohorts. In a later analysis, around 15,000 TCR beta sequences were associated with specific HLA alleles at a false discovery rate of 0.05. Because HLA typing was missing for some donors at each locus, association tests included only the typed subset. The sequencing pipeline was judged likely to have produced a cluster of highly shared sequence variants as a technical artifact. The presence/absence analyses assumed that sequencing depth was roughly uniform across donors, and that assumption may not be true. In vitro tests confirmed that a few of the cytomegalovirus-associated TCR beta chains recognize cytomegalovirus antigens.

The cohort consisted of approximately 690 healthy bone marrow donors. Cohort members were all nominally healthy when sampled, although unrecorded immune exposures were likely present. The donor tested CMV seronegative and was one of the 352 seronegative cohort members. A peripheral blood sample was provided by each donor, and peripheral blood mononuclear cells were used for TCR beta sequencing. The Qiagen DNeasy Blood Extraction Kit was used to extract genomic DNA from the blood cell samples. In this sample, this clone turned up a few times. It has no known antigen specificity. Base-call qualities are not available, and no considerably larger clone is one nucleotide away. From a lookup of the germline V gene, CDR1 and CDR2 are SGHRS and YFSETQ. V is shortened by 0 bases, J by 8 bases, and the region joining them spans 12 bases. The CDR3 runs 14 amino acids, cysteine and phenylalanine included. The sequence is cut down to CDR3 DNA, 42 bases in frame from base 1.

Library preparation used the immunoSEQ multiplex PCR assay. The multiplex PCR relied on a mix of 60 forward primers for TCR Vbeta segments and 13 reverse primers for TCR Jbeta segments. A multiplex PCR assay on genomic DNA amplified the CDR3 region of rearranged TCR beta genes. The Illumina HiSeq System was used to sequence the amplified TCR beta libraries as 87-base-pair reads. In the paper's pipeline: In a later analysis, roughly 80 million unique TCR beta chains were counted across the 500 to 700 repertoires, and about 9.9 million of these chains were shared by at least two donors. Raw reads were error-corrected and collapsed into unique sequences by a nearest-neighbor algorithm in which closely related sequences were merged to remove PCR and sequencing errors. CDR3 sequences were aligned to IMGT reference sequences to assign V, D and J gene segments. For a sequence to be retained, a match of at least six nucleotides to both a V gene segment and a J gene segment was required. Rearrangements were called productive when the CDR3 lacked stop codons and stayed in frame with V and J; all others were non-productive. Following IMGT convention, CDR3 was defined as the stretch from the second conserved V-encoded cysteine up to the conserved J-encoded phenylalanine. The earlier analysis of about 530 of the donors excluded any sequence lacking an unambiguous match to a single V gene segment. An earlier analysis of 587 of the donors classified V segments as functional when productive rearrangements were above 56.7% and as segregating when the standard deviation between donors was above 5%. To diagnose cytomegalovirus status from the catalog of TCR beta chain sequences, a statistical classification framework was built. V and J gene assignment, in a later analysis, came from comparing TCR nucleotide sequences with IMGT/GENE-DB human TR gene sequences. In a later analysis, CDR3 sequences and most-parsimonious VDJ recombination scenarios were assigned using the TCRdist pipeline. In a later analysis, each TCR beta chain was defined by its CDR3 amino acid sequence together with its V-gene family, and reads without a unique V-gene family were excluded. To address suspected cross-contamination and a sequencing artifact, a later analysis removed 592 highly shared, low-generation-probability nucleotide sequences. For each public chain, a later analysis derived a clonal expansion index from normalized ranks of inferred template counts within each repertoire. Generation probabilities in a later analysis came from a VDJ recombination model fitted to out-of-frame rearrangements, and those results were checked against IGoR. In a later analysis, TCR-TCR, TCR-HLA and TCR-CMV co-occurrence was scored with hypergeometric tests, and a repertoire-size bias correction was applied to TCR pairs. False discovery rates were estimated in a later analysis by permuting HLA or CMV assignments 20 times. In a later analysis, co-occurring TCRs were grouped with DBSCAN, and TCRdist sequence similarity was added when clustering was performed within HLA-allele-positive subsets. Repertoires with fewer than 30,000 or more than 120,000 public chains were left out of co-occurrence clustering, as were several repertoires with anomalous nucleotide sharing. Held by TCRdb, this immuneACCESS table contains in-frame sequences only and omits some clones. Under half of the omission traces to an unresolved V gene where checked; the cause of the rest is unknown. The V and J calls and clone size are taken from that table; D and trimming were inferred from the DNA. The sample includes some 93,000 clones, with 70% to 85% observed a single time. About 4% of the sample belongs to the ten largest clones.

The chain employs TRBV5-1 and TRBJ2-1; no D segment can be confidently identified. This sequence originates from a middle-aged man in good health and CMV-seronegative. The sample comprised PBMCs. The CDR3 region: CASSLGRRGDEQFF. The DNA is TGCGCCAGCAGCTTGGGACGGAGAGGTGATGAGCAGTTCTTC.